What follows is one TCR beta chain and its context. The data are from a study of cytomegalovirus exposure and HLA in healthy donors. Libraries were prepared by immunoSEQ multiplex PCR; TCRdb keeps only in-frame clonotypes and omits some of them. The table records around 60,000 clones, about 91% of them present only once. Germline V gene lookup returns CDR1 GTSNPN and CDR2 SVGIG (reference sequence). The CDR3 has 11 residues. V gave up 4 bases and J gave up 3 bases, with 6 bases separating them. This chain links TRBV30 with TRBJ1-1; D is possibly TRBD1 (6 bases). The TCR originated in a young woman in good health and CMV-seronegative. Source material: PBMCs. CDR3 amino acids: CAWNRDTEAFF. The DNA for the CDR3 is TGTGCCTGGAACAGGGACACTGAAGCTTTCTTT.